This T cell receptor beta chain was observed in a study of persistence of HIV-infected CD4 T cells. As for this clone: Its specificity is unknown.

Germline V CDR1 and CDR2: LNHDA, SQIVND (reference sequence). The CDR3 runs to 17 residues. The ends lost 7 bases at V and 1 base at J; junction bases unmatched: 9. Anti-CD3/anti-CD28 beads served as a nonspecific positive control stimulus. Sorting selected CD4+ T cells upregulating both CD40 ligand and CD69. Adults with HIV-1 started suppressive ART while chronically infected. The study, taken as a whole, reports: TCRbeta richness was lower in CMV- and Gag-responding cells than in anti-CD3/anti-CD28-responding cells.

The immunoSEQ assay was version 4, run in survey mode. Repertoires were generated with immunoSEQ multiplex PCR, while TCRdb's copy carries only in-frame clones and drops some. The sample lists 40,000 to 45,000 clones, approximately 90% seen once, with less than 2% in the top ten. This chain connects TRBV19 to TRBJ2-5, with 13 bases aligning to TRBD2. This receptor was taken from an adult man with HIV who was CMV-seropositive. The material was CD4+ T cells sorted from PBMCs after roughly 18-hour stimulation, obtained from a patient who received antiretroviral therapy. The CDR3 is CASTPGLAGPSQETQYF. The CDR3 DNA reads TGTGCCAGTACACCGGGACTAGCGGGGCCTTCCCAAGAGACCCAGTACTTC.